The source of this T cell receptor (beta chain) is a study of shared clonotypes between healthy human individuals (dated by TCRdb to 2019 to 2021). Study-level background: Three men and a couple of women, aged 18 to 49 years, made up the cohort. To estimate repertoire size and how much clonotypes are shared between individuals, the study performed deep sequencing of blood TCR repertoires from about 5 healthy adults. To increase sequencing depth and limit assay-specific biases, different laboratories used diverse techniques to prepare libraries and sequence TCR repertoires. For each donor, CD4 naive and CD4 memory were each run on three plates, CD8 naive on two plates, and CD8 memory on one plate. Each donor's leukapheresis produced roughly between about 0.8 and 10 billion PBMCs.

The donors were healthy, HIV-negative adults who had no recently reported acute infections or vaccinations. Only Caucasian adults living in Nashville, Tennessee, USA were represented among the donors. CD8 memory samples consisted of magnetically selected CD45RO+ cells combined with CCR7-negative CD45RA+ effector memory (TemRA) cells. After blood collection by leukapheresis, PBMCs were isolated using Ficoll-Histopaque density gradient centrifugation and then cryopreserved in the vapor phase of liquid nitrogen. Analytical flow cytometry was used to check the purity and quantity of each magnetically sorted T cell population. Each sorted fraction had its genomic DNA isolated and then quantified by UV absorbance on a Nanodrop 2000c. V is cut by 3 bases and J by 5 bases, and the space between the germline ends is 8 bases. The CDR3 goes from the cysteine to the phenylalanine over 12 residues. Only the CDR3 region is kept as DNA, spanning 36 bases read in frame from base 1. The CDR1 and CDR2 encoded by the germline V gene (reference sequence) are MNHEY and SMNVEV.

What the authors observed across the whole study: Compared with non-shared clonotypes, the clonotypes found in all four sorted-subset donors had higher generation probabilities. Larger estimated clonotype richness was generally found for naive subsets than for memory subsets. Rarefaction of sorted-subset datasets indicated incomplete sequencing despite the large sequencing depth. Sampling was restricted to blood, and TCR repertoires in tissues likely differ from the TCR repertoires found in blood. Across a few donors, approximately 4.9% of naive CD4, 3% to 4% of naive CD8, around 2.5% of memory CD4, and about 0.44% of memory CD8 clonotypes were shared. Pairwise subsampling led to the expectation that sequencing depth would affect the degree of clonotype sharing among donors. Because the study included a small number of donors, the genetic and exposure-history diversity represented was limited.

Using the deep immunoSEQ assay, multiplex PCR amplified TCR CDR3 regions from genomic DNA. For each cell subset, the extracted genomic DNA was distributed evenly across all wells of several immunoSEQ 96-well plates, and each plate served as one replicate. For sorted subsets, 200 ng of genomic DNA, equivalent to 25,000 to 35,000 T cell genomes, went into each replicate PCR. Purified libraries were measured with a Qubit 3.0 fluorometer, size-checked on a Bioanalyzer 2100, and measured again with the KAPA Library Quantification kit. Every immunoSEQ 96-well plate was sequenced on a separate single-read 150-cycle Illumina NextSeq 550 flow cell. The source study handled its data this way. Because the immunoSEQ output included only junctional sequences and no quality scores, the filtering could not be the same as the filtering used for full-length reads. Sequences were annotated with PyIR, a Python wrapper for IgBLAST v1.9, and V/J genes and CDR3 were assigned using IMGT germline references. Reads were removed for weak V/J assignments (E-value above 1e-6), missing CDR3, stop codons, out-of-frame junctions, or ambiguous translated residues. V3J clonotypes were defined as sequences sharing the same inferred V gene, J gene, and CDR3 amino acid sequence. Percentage overlap between repertoires was calculated by dividing the number of shared unique clonotypes by the size of the smaller repertoire. Richness of each repertoire was evaluated using RTK rarefaction, the Chao1 estimator, and Recon v2.1 estimates of unobserved clonotypes. Generation probabilities for all TCRbeta clonotypes obtained by the gDNA method from a few donors were computed using OLGA. TCRdb stores this immuneACCESS table with in-frame sequences only. Part of the clones is absent; in the studies checked, under half of the shortfall reflects unresolved V genes, and no reason is known for the rest. That table supplies the V and J calls and clone size; D and trimming were determined from the DNA. This sample is represented by fewer than 130,000 clones; 65% to 75% of them were singletons. The top ten hold approximately 25% of the sample.

With regard to this clone: What antigen it recognizes has not been identified. Base quality data are lacking; no much larger clone is found one base away.

The chain is assembled from TRBV27 and TRBJ2-7; the D gene remains uncertain. The source material was memory CD8+ T cells sorted from blood. Interpreted using the paper, the cell subset or site label stands for: CD45RO+ cells pooled with CCR7-negative TemRA cells. The receptor's source is a woman in her 30s in good health. The sequence in DNA is TGTGCCAGCAGTTTCGGAGCCGACGAGCAGTACTTC. It encodes CASSFGADEQYF.